Shown below are 7 T cell receptor beta chains from a single sample sequenced in a study of early T cells in non-severe SARS-CoV-2 infection. TCRdb used MiXCR to reprocess the 5' RACE reads, holding one entry per CDR3 protein. The table has some 30,000 distinct CDR3 sequences, around 5.9% seen once. The sequencing input was whole blood. These receptors all stem from an adult who was a healthcare worker with PCR-confirmed SARS-CoV-2 infection or an uninfected control (not recorded which).

This clonotype was detected ten times or more. CDR3 region: CASSLFSGGLTGELFF. CDR3 nucleotides: TGTGCCAGCAGCTTGTTTAGCGGGGGCCTAACCGGGGAGCTGTTTTTT. The rearrangement uses TRBV5-6 and TRBJ2-2, with TRBD2 identical over 9 bases. J was trimmed by 5 bases and V by 1 base; bases with no gene match: 6. The CDR3 loop spans 16 amino acids. The germline CDR1 and CDR2 sequences are SGHDT and YYEEEE.

There are many counts of this clonotype. The gene calls are TRBV7-9 and TRBJ2-2; 7 bases agree with TRBD1. V trimming: 6 bases; J trimming: 6 bases; junction bases outside the gene matches: 7. The CDR3 has 14 residues. Germline V CDR1 and CDR2: SEHNR, FQNEAQ (reference sequence). CDR3 region: CASRIEGAAGELFF. In nucleotides, the CDR3 is TGTGCCAGCAGAATTGAGGGGGCGGCCGGGGAGCTGTTTTTT. The whole variable domain, remainder taken from reference TRBV7-9 and TRBJ2-2, is DTGVSQNPRHKITKRGQNVTFRCDPISEHNRLYWYRQTLGQGPEFLTYFQNEAQLEKSRLLSDRFSAERPKGSFSTLEIQRTEQGDSAMYLCASRIEGAAGELFFGEGSRLTVL.

The CDR3 spells CASSIRLAGRSDTQYF. The CDR3 DNA follows: TGTGCCAGCAGCATCCGACTAGCGGGGCGCTCAGATACGCAGTATTTT. The V call is TRBV5-6, the J call TRBJ2-3, with 11 bases aligning to TRBD2. The V gene end was trimmed by 4 bases and the J gene end by 4 bases; junction bases not matched to a gene: 8. Per germline, CDR1 SGHDT and CDR2 YYEEEE. This CDR3 spans 16 amino acids.

This clonotype was recorded at least ten times. The gene calls are TRBV30 and TRBJ2-7; 8 bases are shared with TRBD1. The CDR3 totals 13 residues. The V and J ends lost 5 bases and 0 bases, in that order; junction bases with no gene match: 3. Germline CDR1 is GTSNPN and CDR2 is SVGIG (reference sequence). The CDR3 nucleotides read TGTGCCTGGGGACAGGGTCTCTCCTACGAGCAGTACTTC. Amino acid sequence: CAWGQGLSYEQYF. Complete variable domain (other parts from reference TRBV30 and TRBJ2-7): SQTIHQWPATLVQPVGSPLSLECTVEGTSNPNLYWYRQAAGRGLQLLFYSVGIGQISSEVPQNLSASRPQDRQFILSSKKLLLSDSGFYLCAWGQGLSYEQYFGPGTRLTVT.

Ten or more counts support this clonotype. This chain uses TRBV7-6 with TRBJ2-2, with 10 positions matching TRBD1. This CDR3 region has 18 residues. Per germline, CDR1 SGHVS and CDR2 FNYEAQ. V shed 5 bases, J shed 7 bases, and the junction held 16 bases outside the gene matches. The CDR3 sequence: CASSPLTGGAGFNGELFF. The CDR3, as DNA: TGTGCCAGCAGCCCATTGACAGGGGGCGCGGGGTTTAACGGGGAGCTGTTTTTT. The full variable domain, rest sourced from reference TRBV7-6 and TRBJ2-2, is GAGVSQSPRYKVTKRGQDVALRCDPISGHVSLYWYRQALGQGPEFLTYFNYEAQQDKSGLPNDRFSAERPEGSISTLTIQRTEQRDSAMYRCASSPLTGGAGFNGELFFGEGSRLTVL.

This clonotype was recorded a few times. The CDR3 spells CASSFLAGAGEQYF. The DNA of the CDR3 is TGTGCCAGCAGTTTCCTAGCGGGGGCGGGCGAGCAGTACTTC. The chain employs TRBV6-5 and TRBJ2-7; 10 nucleotides align to TRBD2. Germline V CDR1 and CDR2: MNHEY, SVGAGI. The CDR3 contains 14 residues. V gave up 4 bases and J gave up 6 bases; unmatched junction bases: 6.

This clonotype was seen a few times. V is TRBV7-9 and J is TRBJ2-5, with a tentative D call TRBD1 (6 bases). CDR3 size: 13 residues. Trimming removed 2 bases from V and 4 bases from J, with 8 bases in between. Looked up from germline, CDR1 is SEHNR and CDR2 is FQNEAQ (reference sequence). The CDR3 bases are TGTGCCAGCAGCTTATCCAGGGGAGAGACCCAGTACTTC. As protein: CASSLSRGETQYF.